The 27 T cell receptor beta chains below were found in one sample sequenced in a study of cytomegalovirus exposure and HLA in healthy donors. Some clones are missing from TCRdb's copy, which holds only in-frame ones; the method was immunoSEQ multiplex PCR. Here the sample spans some 65,000 clones, approximately 94% being singletons. The source material was PBMCs. The receptors were sampled from a man aged 18-30 years in good health and CMV-seropositive.

The J gene is TRBJ2-7, the V gene TRBV5-5; D perhaps matches TRBD1 (5 bases). Germline V lookup: CDR1 SGHKS, CDR2 YYEKEE (reference sequence). V lost 4 bases, J lost 2 bases, and 10 bases lay in between. This CDR3 spans 13 amino acids. Written as DNA, the CDR3 is TGTGCCAGCAGCCGATCAGGGACCTACGAGCAGTACTTC. Protein product: CASSRSGTYEQYF.

The chain couples TRBV5-4 to TRBJ1-2; no clear D gene. Germline CDR1 SGHNT, CDR2 YYREEE (reference sequence). The CDR3 extends over 13 amino acids. Trimming cost V 0 bases and J 6 bases, with 9 bases left between them. The CDR3 loop reads CASSLALQDGYTF. In DNA form, the CDR3 reads TGTGCCAGCAGCTTGGCACTGCAAGATGGCTACACCTTC.

This chain connects TRBV28 to TRBJ1-4; TRBD1 is a possible D gene (5 bases). From germline, CDR1 is MDHEN and CDR2 SYDVKM. Trimming pared 5 bases from V and 2 bases from J, leaving 15 bases between. The CDR3 contains 16 residues. The CDR3 nucleotides are TGTGCCAGCAGTGCACCGAGGAGGGACACTAATGAAAAACTGTTTTTT. Translation: CASSAPRRDTNEKLFF.

The chain uses TRBV11-2 and TRBJ2-7; 8 bases match TRBD1. CDR1 SGHAT and CDR2 FQNNGV come from the germline V gene. The CDR3 spans 14 residues. V shed 5 bases, J shed 3 bases, and the junction held 6 bases outside the gene matches. CDR3 sequence reads: CASSATDRVYEQYF. As DNA, the CDR3 is TGTGCCAGCAGCGCCACGGACAGGGTCTACGAGCAGTACTTC.

V usage is TRBV27 and J usage is TRBJ2-3; 9 bases agree with TRBD2. Losses at the gene ends were 0 bases for V and 3 bases for J; bases not matched to a gene: 10. CDR1 is MNHEY, CDR2 SMNVEV, per germline (reference sequence). This CDR3 is built from 18 residues. In nucleotides, the CDR3 is TGTGCCAGCAGTTTATCGATCTCATATAGCGGGAGAACAGATACGCAGTATTTT. As protein: CASSLSISYSGRTDTQYF.

The chain carries TRBV25-1 and TRBJ2-1, with TRBD2 identical over 10 bases. From germline, CDR1 is MGHDK and CDR2 SYGVNS. With V trimmed by 8 bases and J by 5 bases, 6 bases remained unmatched. The CDR3 is 14 residues long. The CDR3 nucleotides are TGTGCCAGCCAAACTAGCGGGATAAACAATGAGCAGTTCTTC. Translated: CASQTSGINNEQFF.

The chain links TRBV28 to TRBJ2-5; 11 bases match TRBD1. This CDR3 is built from 15 residues. J lost 2 bases, V lost 5 bases, and 4 bases had no gene match. Germline V lookup: CDR1 MDHEN, CDR2 SYDVKM. In nucleotides, the CDR3 is TGTGCCAGCAGTCGGGGACAGGGGGTTCAAGAGACCCAGTACTTC. This sequence encodes CASSRGQGVQETQYF.

The chain links TRBV10-3 to TRBJ1-1, with TRBD1 matching over 9 bases. Germline CDR1 is ENHRY and CDR2 is SYGVKD. After removal of 4 bases from V and 4 bases from J, the junction contained 4 bases not matched to a gene. There are 14 residues in the CDR3. The CDR3 bases are TGTGCCATCAGTGGGGGACAGGGCGGCACTGAAGCTTTCTTT. This encodes CAISGGQGGTEAFF.

The DNA for the CDR3 is TGTGCCAGCAGTTTGCGCAGGGGGCACGAAAAACTGTTTTTT. This translates into CASSLRRGHEKLFF. V gene TRBV28 combines with J gene TRBJ1-4; 8 nucleotides match TRBD1. The germline V gene has CDR1 MDHEN and CDR2 SYDVKM. J was trimmed by 8 bases and V by 3 bases; bases with no gene match: 5. The CDR3 is 14 amino acids.

The chain is built from TRBV9 and TRBJ2-5, with TRBD2 matching 8 bases. Germline assignment: CDR1 SGDLS and CDR2 YYNGEE. This CDR3 has 16 amino acids. The ends lost 5 bases at V and 4 bases at J; junction bases unmatched: 13. As DNA, the CDR3 is TGTGCCAGCAGTCCTTATAGCGGGACTATTGGAGAGACCCAGTACTTC. It codes for CASSPYSGTIGETQYF.

CDR3 in DNA: TGTGCCACCAGCAAAGCCGACAGAAAAGATAGCAATCAGCCCCAGCATTTT. Its protein product is CATSKADRKDSNQPQHF. The chain carries TRBV15 and TRBJ1-5; TRBD1 is a possible D gene (5 bases). V gave up 4 bases and J gave up 0 bases, with 16 bases separating them. The CDR3 loop spans 17 amino acids. Germline V gives CDR1 LNHNV, CDR2 YYDKDF (reference sequence).

V gene TRBV30 combines with J gene TRBJ1-2; D might be TRBD1 (6 bases). The CDR3 loop spans 14 amino acids. Trimming took 4 bases from V and 0 from J, leaving 12 bases between them. Germline CDR1 GTSNPN, CDR2 SVGIG (reference sequence). The CDR3 protein is CAWTGQQANYGYTF. In nucleotides, the CDR3 is TGTGCCTGGACCGGACAGCAGGCTAACTATGGCTACACCTTC.

CDR3 protein: CSPKQLGVYEQYF. The CDR3, as DNA: TGCAGCCCTAAACAACTCGGGGTCTACGAGCAGTACTTC. The chain recombines TRBV29-1 with TRBJ2-7, with TRBD2 as a possible D gene (5 bases). This CDR3 has 13 amino acids. Trimming took off 8 bases at V and 3 bases at J, with 17 bases between the two ends. CDR1 SQVTM and CDR2 ANQGSEA come from the germline V gene.

The chain links TRBV7-9 to TRBJ1-4; weak D call: TRBD1 (5 bases). Trimming took off 2 bases at V and 5 bases at J, with 9 bases between the two ends. The germline gives CDR1 SEHNR, CDR2 FQNEAQ (reference sequence). The CDR3 consists of 14 residues. CDR3 nucleotides: TGTGCCAGCAGCTTAACAGGAGTCAATGAAAAACTGTTTTTT. Its translation: CASSLTGVNEKLFF.

The rearrangement joins TRBV5-5 to TRBJ2-7, with TRBD2 matching 8 bases. Looked up from germline, CDR1 is SGHKS and CDR2 is YYEKEE (reference sequence). V shed 4 bases, J shed 2 bases, and the junction held 5 bases outside the gene matches. The CDR3 is 14 residues long. The CDR3 reads CASSLAGETYEQYF. The DNA of the CDR3 is TGTGCCAGCAGCCTAGCGGGCGAGACCTACGAGCAGTACTTC.

The V gene is TRBV6-1, the J gene TRBJ2-3, with TRBD2 as a possible D gene (7 bases). The germline gives CDR1 MNHNS, CDR2 SASEGT. The CDR3 has 15 residues. Trimming removed 1 base from V and 4 bases from J, with 12 bases in between. Here the CDR3 reads CASSEGEGGPDTQYF. The CDR3 nucleotides are TGTGCCAGCAGTGAAGGGGAGGGGGGGCCAGATACGCAGTATTTT.

This chain connects TRBV7-9 to TRBJ2-1; D may be TRBD2 (6 bases). The CDR3 is 14 residues long. CDR1 SEHNR and CDR2 FQNEAQ come from the germline V gene (reference sequence). V lost 5 bases and J 9 bases, leaving 17 bases between the germline ends. CDR3 sequence reads: CASSPEGLWGEQFF. CDR3 nucleotide sequence: TGTGCCAGCAGCCCAGAGGGACTCTGGGGTGAGCAGTTCTTC.

This chain links TRBV29-1 with TRBJ1-1; possibly TRBD1 for D (6 bases). Germline CDR1 reads SQVTM; CDR2 reads ANQGSEA. CDR3 length: 13 residues. With 1 base removed from V and 5 bases from J, the gap between germline ends came to 11 bases. CDR3 in amino acids: CSVEAQGQTEAFF. In DNA, the CDR3 is TGCAGCGTTGAAGCCCAGGGACAAACTGAAGCTTTCTTT.

The chain combines TRBV18 with TRBJ1-1, with D unresolved. V shed 3 bases and J shed 4 bases, with 15 bases lying between them. This CDR3 is built from 15 residues. The germline V gene encodes CDR1 KGHSH and CDR2 LQKENI. In DNA, the CDR3 is TGTGCCAGCTCACCGCCTCTAGGCGAGACCACTGAAGCTTTCTTT. Amino acid sequence: CASSPPLGETTEAFF.

V usage is TRBV30 and J usage is TRBJ2-7; the match to TRBD1 covers 8 bases. Trimming removed 3 bases from V and 1 base from J; junction bases left unmatched: 8. Germline V gene data show CDR1 as GTSNPN and CDR2 as SVGIG (reference sequence). The CDR3 runs to 15 residues. Here the CDR3 reads CAWSHRGSRSYEQYF. CDR3 bases: TGTGCCTGGAGCCACAGGGGGTCGAGGTCCTACGAGCAGTACTTC.

This chain joins TRBV14 and TRBJ2-1; D gene uncertain. The CDR3 is 13 amino acids. CDR1 and CDR2 from the germline V gene are SGHDN and FVKESK. V lost 3 bases, J lost 10 bases, and 13 bases lay in between. The CDR3 DNA reads TGTGCCAGCAGCCAGCAACTTCTCCGCGAGCAGTTCTTC. Protein product: CASSQQLLREQFF.

The chain carries TRBV11-2 and TRBJ2-7, with D possibly being TRBD2 (6 bases). V shed 3 bases and J shed 3 bases, with 15 bases lying between them. This CDR3 has 15 residues. Germline values: CDR1 SGHAT, CDR2 FQNNGV. In DNA, the CDR3 is TGTGCCAGCAGCTTTCAGGGAGGCTGGGGCTACGAGCAGTACTTC. It codes for CASSFQGGWGYEQYF.

V and J are TRBV28 and TRBJ2-7, with D hard to call. The CDR3 is 13 amino acids. The germline V and J ends were trimmed by 6 bases and 3 bases, with 12 bases remaining between them. CDR1 and CDR2 (germline): MDHEN, SYDVKM. The CDR3 nucleotides read TGTGCCAGCAGCCCCCGGGTCGGCTACGAGCAGTACTTC. Translating gives CASSPRVGYEQYF.

This chain joins TRBV28 and TRBJ1-1; D unclear. Trimming left V 5 bases short and J 7 bases short, with 14 bases between. The CDR3 totals 13 residues. Germline V gene lookup returns CDR1 MDHEN and CDR2 SYDVKM. The CDR3 here is CASSPIASSEAFF. In DNA, the CDR3 is TGTGCCAGCAGTCCGATAGCTAGTAGTGAAGCTTTCTTT.

This clone was seen a single time. CDR3 in amino acids: CASSQVPGMNTEAFF. CDR3 DNA sequence: TGTGCCAGCAGCCAAGTTCCAGGGATGAACACTGAAGCTTTCTTT. The J gene is TRBJ1-1, the V gene TRBV14; TRBD1 might be the D (5 bases). Germline CDR1 reads SGHDN; CDR2 reads FVKESK. This CDR3 is 15 amino acids long. V was pared by 1 base and J by 0 bases, with 9 bases between.

DNA of the CDR3: TGTGCCAGCTCACCGGGACAGGTATACAATCAGCCCCAGCATTTT. Its translation: CASSPGQVYNQPQHF. J is TRBJ1-5 and V is TRBV18, with TRBD1 matching 8 bases. The trim removed 3 bases at V and 3 bases at J, leaving 4 bases unmatched. The CDR3 runs 15 residues. Germline CDR1 KGHSH, CDR2 LQKENI.

CDR3 in amino acids: CASSSWTGMHQPQHF. Written as DNA, the CDR3 is TGTGCCAGCAGCAGTTGGACAGGGATGCATCAGCCCCAGCATTTT. This sequence joins TRBV11-3 and TRBJ1-5; the match to TRBD1 covers 8 bases. Germline CDR1 and CDR2: SGHNT and YENEEA. V shed 5 bases and J 5 bases; nucleotides not matched to a gene: 8. The CDR3 covers 15 residues.